The next 19 T cell receptor beta chains were all read from a single sample in a study of CD8 T cells in Susac syndrome (dated by TCRdb to about 2019). Library prep was done by the immunoSEQ multiplex PCR assay. RNA was extracted using the RNeasy kit, and roughly 0.5 to 1 ug of the RNA was reverse transcribed with random hexamers. The raw public data were reprocessed by TCRdb itself: fastp quality trimming at Q25, MiXCR clonotype calling, in-frame beta chains only. For every CDR3 protein sequence, its rows merge into one entry that carries the most common genes and DNA. The sample data list some 240,000 distinct CDR3 sequences, and about 96% of these were observed just once. The ten largest clones represent approximately 0.1% of the sample. Sequencing was done on a sample of CD4+ T cells from PBMCs. The receptors originated from a human donor with Susac syndrome.

The chain recombines TRBV14 with TRBJ2-5; possible D gene TRBD2, 6 bases. V lost 4 bases to trimming and J lost 1 base, with 13 bases between them. This CDR3 is built from 15 residues. The germline CDR1 and CDR2 sequences are SGHDN and FVKESK. Written as DNA, the CDR3 is TGTGCCAGCAGCCCTACGGCGGGGCCCCAAGAGACCCAGTACTTC. Its protein product is CASSPTAGPQETQYF.

V and J are TRBV24-1 and TRBJ2-1; TRBD1 matches at 8 bases. This CDR3 spans 15 amino acids. V lost 0 bases to trimming and J lost 9 bases; unmatched junction nucleotides: 6. The germline gives CDR1 KGHDR, CDR2 SFDVKD. The CDR3 loop is CATSDLVRGLREQFF. CDR3 DNA sequence: TGTGCCACCAGTGATTTGGTCAGGGGGCTCCGTGAGCAGTTCTTC.

This chain links TRBV6-1 with TRBJ2-3; tentatively, D is TRBD2 (5 bases). The CDR3 has 16 residues. Trimming stripped 6 bases from V and 2 bases from J, with 18 bases between. Germline V CDR1 and CDR2: MNHNS, SASEGT. The CDR3 loop is CASSSYVGKITDTQYF. Written as DNA, the CDR3 is TGTGCCAGCAGCTCGTACGTCGGGAAGATCACAGATACGCAGTATTTT.

V usage is TRBV7-9 and J usage is TRBJ2-2; 10 bases align to TRBD2. With 11 bases clipped from V and 2 bases from J, the junction kept 11 bases outside the gene matches. This CDR3 contains 16 residues. Germline CDR1 is SEHNR and CDR2 is FQNEAQ (reference sequence). This CDR3 is CALPRTSGFNTGELFF. The CDR3, as DNA: TGTGCCCTTCCGCGGACTAGCGGATTCAACACCGGGGAGCTGTTTTTT.

This chain connects TRBV30 to TRBJ2-1; 9 bases agree with TRBD2. The germline CDR1 and CDR2 sequences are GTSNPN and SVGIG (reference sequence). This CDR3 comprises 15 residues. Losses at the gene ends were 2 bases for V and 2 bases for J; bases not matched to a gene: 4. This chain's CDR3 is CAWSQAGGAYNEQFF. As DNA, the CDR3 is TGTGCCTGGAGTCAAGCGGGAGGCGCCTACAATGAGCAGTTCTTC.

This chain links TRBV28 with TRBJ2-7; D is ambiguous. The V end lost 7 bases, the J end lost 2 bases, and 15 bases lay between the germline ends. CDR3 length equals 14 residues. CDR1 MDHEN and CDR2 SYDVKM come from the germline V gene. Here the CDR3 reads CASTQIQSTYEQYF. Written as DNA, the CDR3 is TGTGCCAGCACTCAGATTCAGTCGACCTACGAGCAGTACTTC.

V usage is TRBV11-2 and J usage is TRBJ1-1, with D possibly TRBD1 on 6 matching bases. There are 16 residues in the CDR3. Per the germline V gene, CDR1 is SGHAT and CDR2 is FQNNGV. V was pared by 7 bases and J by 4 bases, with 22 bases between. CDR3 bases: TGTGCCAGCACCCTACGGGGGGCCGGAACGAGCACTGAAGCTTTCTTT. This encodes CASTLRGAGTSTEAFF. The full variable domain, rest sourced from reference TRBV11-2 and TRBJ1-1, is EAGVAQSPRYKIIEKRQSVAFWCNPISGHATLYWYQQILGQGPKLLIQFQNNGVVDDSQLPKDRFSAERLKGVDSTLKIQPAKLEDSAVYLCASTLRGAGTSTEAFFGQGTRLTVV.

The chain's CDR3 is CSAIGQGISYEQYF. The CDR3 DNA reads as TGCAGCGCCATAGGACAGGGTATCTCCTACGAGCAGTACTTC. V and J are TRBV29-1 and TRBJ2-7, with 8 bases lining up with TRBD1. Trimming removed 7 bases from V and 0 bases from J; junction bases left unmatched: 8. Per the germline V gene, CDR1 is SQVTM and CDR2 is ANQGSEA. The CDR3 runs 14 residues.

The gene calls are TRBV20-1 and TRBJ1-1; the D gene is possibly TRBD1 (5 bases). V gave up 5 bases and J gave up 4 bases, with 11 bases separating them. This CDR3 contains 12 residues. CDR1 is DFQATT and CDR2 is SNEGSKA in the germline V gene (reference sequence). Written as DNA, the CDR3 is TGCAGTGCTCCATGGGGGGGCACTGAAGCTTTCTTT. Translation: CSAPWGGTEAFF.

This chain uses TRBV20-1 with TRBJ2-1, with 8 positions matching TRBD1. The CDR3 is 13 amino acids. Trimming cost V 4 bases and J 6 bases; bases outside gene matches: 5. Germline V gene data show CDR1 as DFQATT and CDR2 as SNEGSKA (reference sequence). CDR3 sequence reads: CSAKGQGTNEQFF. CDR3 bases: TGCAGTGCTAAAGGACAGGGAACCAATGAGCAGTTCTTC.

The chain employs TRBV3-1 and TRBJ2-1, with D hard to call. Deletions cut 6 bases from V and 5 bases from J, with 5 bases between. The length of the CDR3 is 11 residues. Germline values: CDR1 LGHDT, CDR2 YNNKEL (reference sequence). The CDR3 DNA reads TGTGCCAGCAGGCAACACAATGAGCAGTTCTTC. It yields the protein CASRQHNEQFF.

The chain links TRBV18 to TRBJ2-5, with 12 bases lining up with TRBD2. This CDR3 spans 18 amino acids. The germline V gene has CDR1 KGHSH and CDR2 LQKENI. V was clipped by 2 bases and J by 2 bases; unmatched bases: 9. CDR3 residues: CASSPMTSGRSYQETQYF. CDR3 DNA sequence: TGTGCCAGCTCACCAATGACTAGCGGGAGATCTTATCAAGAGACCCAGTACTTC.

The chain carries TRBV7-3 and TRBJ1-2, with D perhaps TRBD1 (6 bases). Germline V gene lookup returns CDR1 SGHTA and CDR2 FQGTGA. The V end was cut by 5 bases, the J end by 3 bases, with 16 bases between. CDR3 length: 15 residues. The CDR3 DNA reads TGTGCCAGCAGCCCCAGTACAGGGCAGGACTATGGCTACACCTTC. Amino acids: CASSPSTGQDYGYTF.

V and J are TRBV30 and TRBJ1-4, with D unclear. Germline-derived CDR1 and CDR2 are GTSNPN and SVGIG (reference sequence). Trimming pared 2 bases from V and 4 bases from J, leaving 20 bases between. CDR3 length equals 17 residues. The CDR3 sequence: CAWSRNNGLRSNEKLFF. The CDR3 DNA sequence: TGTGCCTGGAGTAGAAACAACGGCTTAAGAAGTAATGAAAAACTGTTTTTT.

CDR3 in amino acids: CSAPSLSTEAFF. For the CDR3, the DNA is TGCAGTGCCCCTTCCTTGTCCACTGAAGCTTTCTTT. The chain joins TRBV20-1 to TRBJ1-1; D not resolved. Germline loops: CDR1 DFQATT, CDR2 SNEGSKA (reference sequence). The CDR3 totals 12 residues. With 6 bases removed from V and 4 bases from J, the gap between germline ends came to 12 bases.

This CDR3 reads CASSRDRIAGELFF. CDR3 coding DNA: TGTGCCAGCAGCCGGGACAGGATAGCCGGGGAGCTGTTTTTT. V and J are TRBV6-5 and TRBJ2-2; 8 bases align to TRBD1. The CDR3 has 14 amino acids. Germline V gives CDR1 MNHEY, CDR2 SVGAGI. The J segment lost 6 bases and the V segment lost 6 bases, leaving 6 bases of the junction unmatched.

The rearrangement links TRBV6-1 to TRBJ1-4; D is possibly TRBD1 (5 bases). The CDR3 spans 16 residues. Trimming stripped 5 bases from V and 5 bases from J, with 18 bases between. The germline V gene has CDR1 MNHNS and CDR2 SASEGT. CDR3 sequence (DNA): TGTGCCAGCAGTCGCGAGAGGCCCCGGGGCAATGAAAAACTGTTTTTT. The encoded protein is CASSRERPRGNEKLFF.

The chain couples TRBV30 to TRBJ1-5; TRBD1 is a possible D gene (5 bases). Trimming removed 0 bases at V and 4 bases at J, with 7 bases between. CDR1 GTSNPN and CDR2 SVGIG come from the germline V gene (reference sequence). There are 13 residues in the CDR3. As DNA, the CDR3 is TGTGCCTGGAGTGTCAGGGATAATCAGCCCCAGCATTTT. It specifies CAWSVRDNQPQHF.

The chain has TRBV20-1 and TRBJ1-1; D is ambiguous. CDR3 length: 13 amino acids. The V gene lost 7 bases and the J gene lost 0 bases, with 12 bases spanning the gap. Germline V lookup: CDR1 DFQATT, CDR2 SNEGSKA (reference sequence). This CDR3 is CSVAQKLNTEAFF. DNA of the CDR3: TGCAGTGTGGCACAGAAGTTGAACACTGAAGCTTTCTTT.